These 23 T cell receptor beta chains were sequenced from one sample in a study of T cells in Graves' hyperthyroidism and ophthalmopathy. Authors of the study amplified TCR beta CDR3 regions from RNA transcripts. The primer set for the first-round RT-PCR of the TCR CDR3 was HTBI. TCRdb itself ran the multiplex PCR reads through MiXCR, one entry per CDR3 protein. The table has hundreds of thousands of distinct CDR3 sequences, about 14% seen once. The specimen was blood. Receptors were obtained from a woman between 18 and 29 years old with Graves' hyperthyroidism.

This clonotype was seen only a few times. This chain uses TRBV11-1 with TRBJ1-1; a weak D match, TRBD1 (5 bases). In germline, CDR1 is SGHAT, CDR2 FQDESV (reference sequence). V gave up 3 bases and J gave up 0 bases, with 14 bases separating them. This CDR3 is built from 16 residues. CDR3 in amino acids: CASSFLGGEVNTEAFF. CDR3 in DNA: TGTGCCAGCAGCTTCTTGGGGGGAGAGGTGAACACTGAAGCTTTCTTT.

This clonotype was counted many times. The chain links TRBV2 to TRBJ2-7, with unresolved D. The ends were cut back, 1 base at V and 0 bases at J, with 10 bases in the middle. The CDR3 extends over 15 amino acids. CDR1 SNHLY and CDR2 FYNNEI come from the germline V gene. CDR3 residues: CASSEVAVSSYEQYF. CDR3 nucleotide sequence: TGTGCCAGCAGTGAAGTGGCAGTCAGCTCCTACGAGCAGTACTTC. Full variable domain (rest looked up from reference TRBV2 and TRBJ2-7): EPEVTQTPSHQVTQMGQEVILRCVPISNHLYFYWYRQILGQKVEFLVSFYNNEISEKSEIFDDQFSVERPDGSNFTLKIRSTKLEDSAMYFCASSEVAVSSYEQYFGPGTRLTVT.

The rearrangement links TRBV27 to TRBJ2-2, with D possibly being TRBD2 (6 bases). The CDR3 length is 14 residues. Between the trimmed V and J ends, which lost 6 bases and 6 bases, there was a span of 14 bases. CDR1 MNHEY and CDR2 SMNVEV come from the germline V gene (reference sequence). DNA for the CDR3: TGTGCCAGCAGATTTCGACTAGTTGCCGGGGAGCTGTTTTTT. It specifies CASRFRLVAGELFF.

This clonotype showed up many times. V gene TRBV20-1 combines with J gene TRBJ1-2, with 7 bases aligning to TRBD1. The CDR3 has 14 amino acids. The V and J ends lost 6 bases and 6 bases, in that order; junction bases with no gene match: 13. Germline V gives CDR1 DFQATT, CDR2 SNEGSKA (reference sequence). CDR3 DNA sequence: TGCAGTGCCCTATACAGGGGATATCGAGATGGCTACACCTTC. It codes for CSALYRGYRDGYTF.

CDR3 sequence reads: CASSILRGYEFF. In DNA form, the CDR3 reads TGTGCCAGCAGCATTCTTAGGGGCTACGAATTCTTC. This chain uses TRBV7-8 with TRBJ2-1, with a tentative D call TRBD1 (5 bases). Germline V CDR1 and CDR2: SGHVS, FQNEAQ. CDR3 length equals 12 residues. Trimming took off 5 bases at V and 16 bases at J, with 18 bases between the two ends.

This clonotype has a handful of counts. The chain carries TRBV24-1 and TRBJ2-2, with unresolved D. Germline CDR1 reads KGHDR; CDR2 reads SFDVKD. The CDR3 has 14 amino acids. The V gene lost 10 bases and the J gene lost 0 bases, with 11 bases spanning the gap. The CDR3: CATTGRTNTGELFF. The CDR3 coding sequence is TGTGCCACGACCGGCCGTACGAACACCGGGGAGCTGTTTTTT.

This clonotype came up many times. This chain joins TRBV5-6 and TRBJ2-2; D ambiguous. Trimming took off 4 bases at V and 0 bases at J, with 13 bases between the two ends. Germline lookup yields CDR1 SGHDT and CDR2 YYEEEE. This CDR3 comprises 16 residues. CDR3 DNA sequence: TGTGCCAGCAGCCCGCATGAGTACTCGAACACCGGGGAGCTGTTTTTT. It is translated as CASSPHEYSNTGELFF.

This clonotype was detected ten times or more. The chain is built from TRBV18 and TRBJ2-7; D call uncertain. The CDR3 has 12 amino acids. Trimming took 3 bases from V and 5 from J, leaving 8 bases between them. Per the germline V gene, CDR1 is KGHSH and CDR2 is LQKENI. For the CDR3, the DNA is TGTGCCAGCTCACCGATAGCCGACGAGCAGTACTTC. This encodes CASSPIADEQYF.

Many counts were recorded for this clonotype. V usage is TRBV7-2 and J usage is TRBJ2-5; possibly TRBD1 or TRBD2 for D (5 bases each). The CDR3 consists of 16 residues. Germline V gene data show CDR1 as SGHTA and CDR2 as FQGNSA. The V end was cut by 4 bases, the J end by 1 base, with 16 bases between. The DNA for the CDR3 is TGTGCCAGCAGCTCGTTCCCGGGACGTACCCAAGAGACCCAGTACTTC. Translated, it gives CASSSFPGRTQETQYF.

There are many counts of this clonotype. The V and J genes are TRBV7-2 and TRBJ2-3; the match to TRBD2 covers 8 bases. The V and J ends lost 5 bases and 1 base, in that order; junction bases with no gene match: 17. Germline CDR1 SGHTA, CDR2 FQGNSA. This CDR3 is 19 amino acids long. The CDR3 bases are TGTGCCAGCAGCGCGCGCCGGCGGGAGGCCTCCTGGGGCACAGATACGCAGTATTTT. Its protein product is CASSARRREASWGTDTQYF.

This clonotype was seen at least ten times. The V call is TRBV11-2, the J call TRBJ2-1; 10 bases match TRBD2. This CDR3 comprises 15 residues. The germline V gene has CDR1 SGHAT and CDR2 FQNNGV. V trimming: 5 bases; J trimming: 10 bases; junction bases outside the gene matches: 11. The CDR3 sequence is CASSRSGRVFSEQFF. DNA for the CDR3: TGTGCCAGCAGCCGAAGCGGGAGGGTCTTTAGCGAGCAGTTCTTC.

J is TRBJ2-6 and V is TRBV12-3 or TRBV12-4, with a tentative D call TRBD2 (6 bases). The CDR3 spans 16 residues. Trimming stripped 6 bases from V and 4 bases from J, with 16 bases between. CDR3 coding DNA: TGTGCCAGCAGAGTAACGGGGGTCTCGGGGGCCAACGTCCTGACTTTC. Translating gives CASRVTGVSGANVLTF.

This clonotype occurred a few times. The chain uses TRBV11-3 and TRBJ2-7; 8 nucleotides align to TRBD1. The J segment lost 0 bases and the V segment lost 5 bases, leaving 6 bases of the junction unmatched. The CDR3 runs to 15 residues. Germline-derived CDR1 and CDR2 are SGHNT and YENEEA. The CDR3, as DNA: TGTGCCAGCAGCCGGACAGGGAGATACTCCTACGAGCAGTACTTC. It specifies CASSRTGRYSYEQYF. Combining the CDR3 with reference TRBV11-3 and TRBJ2-7 gives the whole variable domain EAGVVQSPRYKIIEKKQPVAFWCNPISGHNTLYWYLQNLGQGPELLIRYENEEAVDDSQLPKDRFSAERLKGVDSTLKIQPAELGDSAVYLCASSRTGRYSYEQYFGPGTRLTVT.

This clonotype occurred many times. The chain links TRBV30 to TRBJ2-7; 7 positions match TRBD1. CDR1 is GTSNPN, CDR2 SVGIG, per germline (reference sequence). Trimming cost V 5 bases and J 0 bases; bases outside gene matches: 1. This CDR3 has 12 residues. This chain's CDR3 is CAWQGDSYEQYF. For the CDR3, the DNA is TGTGCCTGGCAGGGGGACTCCTACGAGCAGTACTTC.

In this sample, this clonotype turned up a few times. This chain connects TRBV19 to TRBJ1-1, with TRBD1 matching 7 bases. CDR1 and CDR2 (germline): LNHDA, SQIVND (reference sequence). This CDR3 has 13 residues. Unmatched junction bases numbered 13, after V lost 8 bases and J lost 10 bases. In DNA form, the CDR3 reads TGTGCCAGTGTCTCGTTCGACAGGGAGCTAGCTTTCTTT. Translation: CASVSFDRELAFF.

The genes are TRBV19 and TRBJ2-6; a possible D gene is TRBD2 (6 bases). This CDR3 spans 14 amino acids. Trimming left V 4 bases short and J 2 bases short, with 6 bases between. CDR1 and CDR2 from the germline V gene are LNHDA and SQIVND (reference sequence). The CDR3 loop reads CASSTGAGANVLTF. The CDR3 region has the DNA TGTGCCAGTAGTACGGGGGCTGGGGCCAACGTCCTGACTTTC. Based on the CDR3 plus reference TRBV19 and TRBJ2-6, the full variable domain is DGGITQSPKYLFRKEGQNVTLSCEQNLNHDAMYWYRQDPGQGLRLIYYSQIVNDFQKGDIAEGYSVSREKKESFPLTVTSAQKNPTAFYLCASSTGAGANVLTFGAGSRLTVL.

This clonotype was detected only a few times. CDR3 amino acids: CASSPPDNGYTF. The CDR3 nucleotides read TGTGCCAGCTCACCACCTGATAATGGCTACACCTTC. V is TRBV18 and J is TRBJ1-2; D gene uncertain. Germline V lookup: CDR1 KGHSH, CDR2 LQKENI. V was cut by 0 bases and J by 6 bases, with 5 bases left in between. CDR3 length equals 12 residues.

The chain recombines TRBV19 with TRBJ1-1, with 7 bases identical to TRBD1. The CDR3 runs 16 residues. Germline V gene data show CDR1 as LNHDA and CDR2 as SQIVND (reference sequence). Unmatched junction bases numbered 13, after V lost 3 bases and J lost 6 bases. In nucleotides, the CDR3 is TGTGCCAGTAGTATTCGAATAGACAGGGTTTACGCTGAAGCTTTCTTT. It is translated as CASSIRIDRVYAEAFF.

To note about this clonotype: This may come from a read error, since a much larger clone is one base off. The rearrangement uses TRBV20-1 and TRBJ2-3, with 11 bases matching TRBD2. Germline CDR1 and CDR2: DFQATT and SNEGSKA (reference sequence). This CDR3 contains 15 residues. The CDR3 is CSATRTSGSTDTLYF. The CDR3 DNA reads TGCAGTGCTACAAGAACTAGCGGGAGCACAGATACGCTGTATTTT.

The chain employs TRBV6-1 and TRBJ1-1, with a weak D call TRBD1 (5 bases). V lost 4 bases to trimming and J lost 3 bases, with 15 bases between them. The CDR3 contains 15 residues. CDR1 is MNHNS and CDR2 is SASEGT in the germline V gene. The CDR3 sequence: CASSAQQVGDTEAFF. DNA of the CDR3: TGTGCCAGCAGTGCACAACAGGTTGGGGACACTGAAGCTTTCTTT.

This clonotype was recorded many times. The rearrangement links TRBV11-3 to TRBJ1-1; D may be TRBD1 (6 bases). Germline CDR1 reads SGHNT; CDR2 reads YENEEA. The CDR3 contains 15 residues. Trimming cost V 1 base and J 5 bases, with 14 bases left between them. The CDR3 sequence: CASSLAGRGKTEAFF. The CDR3 nucleotides read TGTGCCAGCAGCTTAGCGGGCAGGGGAAAGACTGAAGCTTTCTTT.

The chain employs TRBV2 and TRBJ2-2; D not certain. V lost 3 bases and J lost 4, with 9 bases in between. The germline V gene has CDR1 SNHLY and CDR2 FYNNEI. This CDR3 has 14 residues. CDR3 protein: CASSESPATGELFF. CDR3 DNA: TGTGCCAGCAGTGAGAGTCCAGCCACCGGGGAGCTGTTTTTT. The variable domain in full, completed from reference TRBV2 and TRBJ2-2, reads EPEVTQTPSHQVTQMGQEVILRCVPISNHLYFYWYRQILGQKVEFLVSFYNNEISEKSEIFDDQFSVERPDGSNFTLKIRSTKLEDSAMYFCASSESPATGELFFGEGSRLTVL.

This clonotype came up many times. The V and J genes are TRBV18 and TRBJ2-1; 7 bases align to TRBD2. The CDR3 is 15 amino acids. Germline values: CDR1 KGHSH, CDR2 LQKENI. V lost 5 bases, J lost 1 base, and 5 bases stayed unmatched. CDR3 protein: CASSAGVGSYNEQFF. In nucleotides, the CDR3 is TGTGCCAGCTCAGCGGGAGTTGGATCCTACAATGAGCAGTTCTTC.